The clone carrying this T cell receptor (beta chain) occurred a few times. Measured with immunoSEQ multiplex PCR; TCRdb has only the in-frame clones, and not every one. Among roughly 72,000 clones listed, roughly 90% were seen once. The germline V gene encodes CDR1 LNHDA and CDR2 SQIVND (reference sequence). Trimming removed 3 bases from V and 8 bases from J, with 7 bases in between. This CDR3 region has 11 residues. This sample was included in a study of blood T cell repertoires in COVID-19. This TCR was sampled from a human donor in a cohort sampled during active COVID-19. This chain joins TRBV19 and TRBJ1-1; unclear D gene. The sample taken for sequencing was peripheral blood. The CDR3 coding sequence is TGTGCCAGTAGTATGACGCGGGAAGCTTTCTTT. Translating it yields CASSMTREAFF.